The 20 T cell receptor beta chains presented below share a single source sample, sequenced in a study of esophageal squamous cell carcinoma under preoperative chemotherapy. The sample's time point: before preoperative PTX-NDP chemotherapy. A single record per CDR3 protein comes from TCRdb applying MiXCR to the PCR reads. This table has about 16,000 distinct CDR3 sequences, approximately 50% appearing once. The biological material was taken from a patient given preoperative chemotherapy. The receptors were gathered from a human donor with esophageal squamous cell carcinoma. The donor label of this sample is uncertain.

The V call is TRBV7-3, the J call TRBJ2-3, with D perhaps TRBD1 or TRBD2 (6 bases each). Germline loops: CDR1 SGHTA, CDR2 FQGTGA. The CDR3 runs to 15 residues. Trimming stripped 5 bases from V and 5 bases from J, with 17 bases between. CDR3 sequence (DNA): TGTGCCAGCAGCGCTGGGGGCGGGGAGAAAGATACGCAGTATTTT. Encoded protein: CASSAGGGEKDTQYF.

The genes are TRBV7-2 and TRBJ2-5; 7 bases align to TRBD2. The J call may be faulty, since TRBJ2-7 better matches the DNA end. Germline V CDR1 and CDR2: SGHTA, FQGNSA. This CDR3 comprises 15 residues. CDR3 in DNA: TGTGCCAGCAGCTTACCGGGCGGGAGCAGCGACGAGCAGTACTTC. Amino acid sequence: CASSLPGGSSDEQYF.

This clonotype was counted once. The chain uses TRBV5-5 and TRBJ2-1, with D uncertain. V lost 2 bases and J lost 3, with 3 bases in between. This CDR3 contains 12 residues. Germline lookup yields CDR1 SGHKS and CDR2 YYEKEE (reference sequence). The CDR3 DNA is TGTGCCAGCAGCTTTAACTACAATGAGCAGTTCTTC. Protein sequence: CASSFNYNEQFF. The variable domain in full, completed from reference TRBV5-5 and TRBJ2-1, reads DAGVTQSPTHLIKTRGQQVTLRCSPISGHKSVSWYQQVLGQGPQFIFQYYEKEERGRGNFPDRFSARQFPNYSSELNVNALLLGDSALYLCASSFNYNEQFFGPGTRLTVL.

This clonotype came up a few times. Without the conserved terminal phenylalanine or tryptophan, this CDR3 likely stems from a read error. Because the CDR3's place on the DNA is in doubt, the DNA is left out and the CDR3 is given as listed by TCRdb. The chain couples TRBV6-5 to TRBJ2-5; the table's TRBD1 call for D was not verified on the DNA. Per germline, CDR1 MNHEY and CDR2 SVGAGI. The CDR3 adds up to 17 amino acids, both ends counted. CDR3 sequence reads: CASSYSRGGAGQETWYS.

The genes are TRBV7-6 and TRBJ1-4; the match to TRBD1 covers 11 bases. CDR1 SGHVS and CDR2 FNYEAQ come from the germline V gene. After removal of 0 bases from V and 6 bases from J, the junction contained 3 bases not matched to a gene. The CDR3 runs 16 residues. Here the CDR3 DNA reads TGTGCCAGCAGCTTAGCCGGGACAGGGGGGTATGAAAAACTGTTTTTT. Translation gives CASSLAGTGGYEKLFF.

V and J are TRBV7-9 and TRBJ2-5; D gene unclear. Matching the DNA end better, TRBJ2-7 makes the J call doubtful. The CDR3 runs to 12 residues. The V gene's germline CDR1 is SEHNR and CDR2 FQNEAQ (reference sequence). CDR3 DNA sequence: TGTGCCAGCAGCTTAACCGTGAGCGAGCAGTACTTC. Translated: CASSLTVSEQYF.

Concerning this clonotype itself: A junction end diverges from the germline sequence, so it may reflect a read error. The chain has TRBV12-3 or TRBV12-4 and TRBJ2-3, with 9 nucleotides matching TRBD1. The CDR3 sequence is 14 residues long. The CDR3 DNA sequence: TGTGCGGGGAGCCGGACAGGGGACGAAGATACCCAGTATTTC. Amino acids: CAGSRTGDEDTQYF.

As concerns this clonotype: A single base separates this from a much larger clone, so it may be a read error. V and J are TRBV7-8 and TRBJ2-3; 7 bases are a match to TRBD1. With 1 base clipped from V and 5 bases from J, the junction kept 12 bases outside the gene matches. This CDR3 has 17 residues. CDR1 and CDR2 from the germline V gene are SGHVS and FQNEAQ. The CDR3 DNA is TGTGCCAGCAGCTTAGAGGGGGCGGAAGTGTCGATAGATACGCAGTATTTT. This codes for CASSLEGAEVSIDTQYF.

This chain joins TRBV7-2 and TRBJ2-5, with D possibly matching TRBD2 (7 bases). The V gene's germline CDR1 is SGHTA and CDR2 FQGNSA. The length of the CDR3 is 16 residues. Trimming left V 8 bases short and J 0 bases short, with 19 bases between. The chain's CDR3 is CASGVRGGQDQETQYF. CDR3 bases: TGTGCCAGCGGGGTGCGCGGGGGCCAGGACCAAGAGACCCAGTACTTC.

In its sample, this clonotype was seen many times. J is TRBJ2-1 and V is TRBV10-3; D is uncertain. The DNA end lines up better with TRBJ2-7; the J call may be wrong. Germline values: CDR1 ENHRY, CDR2 SYGVKD. This CDR3 is built from 14 residues. CDR3 sequence (DNA): TGTGCCATCAGTGGGCAGGTAGGCTCCTACGAGCAGTACTTC. It is translated as CAISGQVGSYEQYF.

This clonotype was seen only once. A read error may produce the germline difference seen at one junction end. This chain uses TRBV7-3 with TRBJ2-3; D gene ambiguous. The length of the CDR3 is 13 residues. Germline CDR1 reads SGHTA; CDR2 reads FQGTGA. The CDR3 spells CASGPGDKDTQYF. The CDR3 region has the DNA TGTGCCAGCGGCCCAGGCGACAAAGACACGCAGTACTTT.

For this clonotype: One end of the junction fails to match germline, which may point to a read error. V gene TRBV7-7 combines with J gene TRBJ2-6, with 9 bases lining up with TRBD1. From germline, CDR1 is SSHAT and CDR2 FNYEAQ (reference sequence). This CDR3 has 19 amino acids. CDR3 sequence reads: CASSLAPRDRAPGAYVQSF. The CDR3 coding sequence is TGTGCCAGCAGCTTAGCCCCCCGGGACAGGGCCCCTGGGGCCTACGTGCAGTCTTTC. Combining the CDR3 with reference TRBV7-7 and TRBJ2-6 gives the whole variable domain GAGVSQSPRYKVTKRGQDVTLRCDPISSHATLYWYQQALGQGPEFLTYFNYEAQPDKSGLPSDRFSAERPEGSISTLTIQRTEQRDSAMYRCASSLAPRDRAPGAYVQSFGAGSRLTVL.

This chain uses TRBV7-6 with TRBJ2-7, with 12 bases fitting TRBD1. This CDR3 has 18 residues. Per the germline V gene, CDR1 is SGHVS and CDR2 is FNYEAQ. V lost 5 bases, J lost 0 bases, and 11 bases stayed unmatched. In DNA form, the CDR3 reads TGTGCCAGCAGCCATCCCGGGACAGGGGGCGATGGCTCCTACGAGCAGTACTTC. Protein: CASSHPGTGGDGSYEQYF.

Points on this clonotype: Germline and junction disagree at one end, which may indicate a read error. This chain joins TRBV27 and TRBJ2-3, with D tentatively TRBD2 (7 bases). Germline assignment: CDR1 MNHEY and CDR2 SMNVEV (reference sequence). This CDR3 is built from 16 residues. The CDR3 DNA follows: TGTGCCAGCAGTTTCAGCTTAGGGGGGGCCTCAGACACGCAGTATTTT. The encoded protein is CASSFSLGGASDTQYF.

This clonotype was counted between two and nine times. V gene TRBV12-3 or TRBV12-4 combines with J gene TRBJ2-5, with TRBD2 identical over 8 bases. The J call may be incorrect, as the DNA end agrees better with TRBJ2-1. This CDR3 region has 17 residues. The CDR3 region is CASSDRAGAAGWETQFF. CDR3 sequence (DNA): TGTGCCAGCAGTGACCGAGCGGGGGCCGCCGGATGGGAGACCCAGTTCTTC.

By proportion, this clonotype is large. V is TRBV7-2 and J is TRBJ2-5; the D call may be TRBD1 or TRBD2 (5 bases each). Germline CDR1 SGHTA, CDR2 FQGNSA. This CDR3 has 14 residues. Trimming removed 2 bases from V and 3 bases from J, with 10 bases in between. CDR3 residues: CASSLSRGKETQYF. Here the CDR3 DNA reads TGTGCCAGCAGCTTATCGAGGGGAAAAGAGACCCAGTACTTC. Looking up the rest from reference TRBV7-2 and TRBJ2-5 gives the full variable domain: GAGVSQSPSNKVTEKGKDVELRCDPISGHTALYWYRQSLGQGLEFLIYFQGNSAPDKSGLPSDRFSAERTGGSVSTLTIQRTQQEDSAVYLCASSLSRGKETQYFGPGTRLLVL.

A word on this clonotype: The junction departs from the called germline gene at one end, perhaps through a read error. This chain connects TRBV7-7 to TRBJ2-5; 8 bases fit TRBD1. Near its end, the DNA agrees better with TRBJ2-7, so the J call may be wrong. The length of the CDR3 is 15 residues. From germline, CDR1 is SSHAT and CDR2 FNYEAQ (reference sequence). The CDR3 spells CASSFGTGSSYEQYF. The CDR3 DNA reads as TGTGCTAGCAGCTTTGGGACAGGTAGCTCCTACGAGCAGTACTTC.

CDR3 amino acids: CASSPFTSPLGTQYF. CDR3 coding DNA: TGTGCCAGCAGTCCCTTTACAAGCCCTCTCGGGACGCAGTATTTT. The rearrangement links TRBV6-2 or TRBV6-3 to TRBJ2-3; D not certain. The V gene lost 5 bases and the J gene lost 9 bases, with 21 bases spanning the gap. The germline V gene has CDR1 MNHEY and CDR2 SVGEGT. The CDR3 totals 15 residues.

This clonotype was observed a handful of times. The V gene is TRBV7-6, the J gene TRBJ2-1, with D perhaps TRBD1 or TRBD2 (7 bases each). The end of the DNA fits TRBJ2-7 better, so the J call may be wrong. The CDR3 consists of 16 residues. The germline V gene encodes CDR1 SGHVS and CDR2 FNYEAQ. CDR3 in DNA: TGTGCCAGCAGCTTAGGGGGGGGCAGGGGGGCCTACGAGCAGTACTTC. This translates into CASSLGGGRGAYEQYF.

The chain couples TRBV6-5 to TRBJ2-3, with D hard to call. Germline-derived CDR1 and CDR2 are MNHEY and SVGAGI. Trimming removed 2 bases at V and 0 bases at J, with 3 bases between. The CDR3 length is 13 residues. This chain's CDR3 is CASSYGSTDTQYF. The CDR3 coding sequence is TGTGCCAGCAGTTACGGGAGCACAGATACGCAGTATTTT.